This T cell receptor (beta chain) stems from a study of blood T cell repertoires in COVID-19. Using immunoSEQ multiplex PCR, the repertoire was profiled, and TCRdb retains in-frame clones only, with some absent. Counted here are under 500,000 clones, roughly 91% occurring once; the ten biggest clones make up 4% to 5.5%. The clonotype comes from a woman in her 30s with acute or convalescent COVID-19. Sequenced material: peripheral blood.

The CDR3 nucleotides read TGTGCCTGGAACTTTGGGGGGACAGGGCTCGAAGCTTTCTTT. This encodes CAWNFGGTGLEAFF. The chain recombines TRBV30 with TRBJ1-1; 9 positions match TRBD1. Germline V CDR1 and CDR2: GTSNPN, SVGIG (reference sequence). J lost 8 bases, V lost 4 bases, and 11 bases had no gene match. There are 14 residues in the CDR3.